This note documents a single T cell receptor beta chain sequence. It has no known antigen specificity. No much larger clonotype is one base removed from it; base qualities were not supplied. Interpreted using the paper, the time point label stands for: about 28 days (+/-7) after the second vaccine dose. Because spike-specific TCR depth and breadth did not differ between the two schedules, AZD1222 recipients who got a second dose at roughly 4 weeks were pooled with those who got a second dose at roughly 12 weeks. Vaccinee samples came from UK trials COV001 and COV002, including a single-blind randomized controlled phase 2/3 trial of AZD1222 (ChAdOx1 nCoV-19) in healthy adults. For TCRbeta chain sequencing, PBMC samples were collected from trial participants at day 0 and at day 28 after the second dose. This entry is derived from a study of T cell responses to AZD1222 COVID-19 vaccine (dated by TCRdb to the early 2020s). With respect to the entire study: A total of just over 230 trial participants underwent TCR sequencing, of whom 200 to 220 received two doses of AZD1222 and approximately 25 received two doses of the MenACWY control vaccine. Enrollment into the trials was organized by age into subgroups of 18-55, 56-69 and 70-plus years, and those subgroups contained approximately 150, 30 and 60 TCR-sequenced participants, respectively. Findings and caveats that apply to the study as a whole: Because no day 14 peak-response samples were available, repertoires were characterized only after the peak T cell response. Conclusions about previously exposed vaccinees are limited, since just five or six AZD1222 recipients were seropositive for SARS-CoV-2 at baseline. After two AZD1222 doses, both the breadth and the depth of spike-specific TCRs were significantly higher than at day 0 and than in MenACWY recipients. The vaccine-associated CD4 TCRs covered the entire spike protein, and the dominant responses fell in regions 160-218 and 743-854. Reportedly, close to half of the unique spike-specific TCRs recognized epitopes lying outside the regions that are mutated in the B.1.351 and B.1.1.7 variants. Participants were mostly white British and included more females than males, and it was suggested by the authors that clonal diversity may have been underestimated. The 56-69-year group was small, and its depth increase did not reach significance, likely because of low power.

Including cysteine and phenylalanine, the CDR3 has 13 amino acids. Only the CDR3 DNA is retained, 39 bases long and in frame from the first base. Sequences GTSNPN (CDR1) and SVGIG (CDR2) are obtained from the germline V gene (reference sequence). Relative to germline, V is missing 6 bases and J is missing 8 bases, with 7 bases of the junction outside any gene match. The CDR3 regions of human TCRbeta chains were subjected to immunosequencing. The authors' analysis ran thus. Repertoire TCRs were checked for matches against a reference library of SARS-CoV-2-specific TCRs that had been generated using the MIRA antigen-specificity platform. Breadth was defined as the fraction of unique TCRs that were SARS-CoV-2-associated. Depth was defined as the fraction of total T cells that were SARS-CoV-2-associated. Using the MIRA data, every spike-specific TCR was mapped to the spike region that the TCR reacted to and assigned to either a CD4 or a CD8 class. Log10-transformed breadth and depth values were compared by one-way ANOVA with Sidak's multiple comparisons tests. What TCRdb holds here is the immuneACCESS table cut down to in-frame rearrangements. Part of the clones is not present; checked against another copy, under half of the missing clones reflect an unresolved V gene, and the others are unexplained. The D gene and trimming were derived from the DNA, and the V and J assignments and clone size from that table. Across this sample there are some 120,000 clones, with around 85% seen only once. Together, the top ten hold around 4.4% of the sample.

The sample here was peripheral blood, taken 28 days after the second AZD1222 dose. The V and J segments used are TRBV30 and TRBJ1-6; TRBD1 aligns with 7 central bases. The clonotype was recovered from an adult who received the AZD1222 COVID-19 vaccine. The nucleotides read TGTGCCTGCCAGGGGGACAGTTATTCACCCCTCCACTTT. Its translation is CACQGDSYSPLHF.